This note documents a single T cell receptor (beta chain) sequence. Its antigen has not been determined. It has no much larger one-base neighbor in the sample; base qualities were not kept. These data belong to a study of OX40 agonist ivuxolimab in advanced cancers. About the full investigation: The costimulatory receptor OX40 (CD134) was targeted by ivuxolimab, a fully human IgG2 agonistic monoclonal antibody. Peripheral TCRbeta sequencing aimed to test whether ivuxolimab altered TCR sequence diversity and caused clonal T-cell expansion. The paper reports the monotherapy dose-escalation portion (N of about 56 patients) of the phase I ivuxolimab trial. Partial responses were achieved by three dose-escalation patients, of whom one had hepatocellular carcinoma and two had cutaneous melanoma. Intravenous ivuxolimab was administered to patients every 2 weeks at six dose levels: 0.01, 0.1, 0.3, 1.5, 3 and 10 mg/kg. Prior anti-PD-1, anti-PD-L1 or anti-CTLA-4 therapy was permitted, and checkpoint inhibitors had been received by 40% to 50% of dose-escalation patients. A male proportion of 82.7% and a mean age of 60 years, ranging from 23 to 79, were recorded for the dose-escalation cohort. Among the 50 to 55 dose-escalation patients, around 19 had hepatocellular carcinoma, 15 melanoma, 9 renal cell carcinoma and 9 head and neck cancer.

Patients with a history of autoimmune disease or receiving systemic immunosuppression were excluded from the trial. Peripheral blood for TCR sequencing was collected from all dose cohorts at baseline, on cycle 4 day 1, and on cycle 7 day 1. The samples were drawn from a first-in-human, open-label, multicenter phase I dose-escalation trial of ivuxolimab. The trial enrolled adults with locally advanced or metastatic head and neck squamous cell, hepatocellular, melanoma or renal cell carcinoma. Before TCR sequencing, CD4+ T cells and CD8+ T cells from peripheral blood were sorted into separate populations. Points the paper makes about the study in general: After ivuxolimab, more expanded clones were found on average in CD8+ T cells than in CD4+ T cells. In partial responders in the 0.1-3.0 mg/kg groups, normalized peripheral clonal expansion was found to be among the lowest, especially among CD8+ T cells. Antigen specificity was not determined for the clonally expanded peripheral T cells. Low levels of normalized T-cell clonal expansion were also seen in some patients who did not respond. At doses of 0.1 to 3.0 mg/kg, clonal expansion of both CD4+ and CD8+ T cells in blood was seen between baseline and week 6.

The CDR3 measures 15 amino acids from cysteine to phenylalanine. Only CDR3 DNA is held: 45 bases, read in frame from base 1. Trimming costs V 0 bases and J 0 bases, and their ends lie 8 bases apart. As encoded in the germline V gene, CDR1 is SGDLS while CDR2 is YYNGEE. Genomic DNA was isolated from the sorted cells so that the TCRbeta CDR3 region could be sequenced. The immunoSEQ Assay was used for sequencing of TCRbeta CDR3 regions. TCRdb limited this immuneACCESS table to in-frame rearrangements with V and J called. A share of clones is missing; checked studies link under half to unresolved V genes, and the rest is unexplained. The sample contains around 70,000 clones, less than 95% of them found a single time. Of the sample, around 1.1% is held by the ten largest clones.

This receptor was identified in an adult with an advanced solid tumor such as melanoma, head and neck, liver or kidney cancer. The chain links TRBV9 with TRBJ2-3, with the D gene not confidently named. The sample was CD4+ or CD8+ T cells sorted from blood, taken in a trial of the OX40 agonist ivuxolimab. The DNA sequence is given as TGTGCCAGCAGCGTAGCCCTAAGTAGCACAGATACGCAGTATTTT. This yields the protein CASSVALSSTDTQYF.